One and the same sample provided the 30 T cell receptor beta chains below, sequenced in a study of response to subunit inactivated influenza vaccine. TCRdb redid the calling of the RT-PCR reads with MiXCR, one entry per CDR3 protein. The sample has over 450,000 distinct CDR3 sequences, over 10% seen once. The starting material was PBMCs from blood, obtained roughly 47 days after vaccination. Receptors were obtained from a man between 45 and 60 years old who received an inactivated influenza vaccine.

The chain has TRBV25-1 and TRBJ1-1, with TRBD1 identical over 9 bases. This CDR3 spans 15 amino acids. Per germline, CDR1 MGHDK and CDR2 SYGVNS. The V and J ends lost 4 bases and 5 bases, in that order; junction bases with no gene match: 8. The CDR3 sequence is CASSARDRVGTEAFF. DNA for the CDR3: TGTGCCAGCAGTGCCCGGGACAGGGTGGGAACTGAAGCTTTCTTT.

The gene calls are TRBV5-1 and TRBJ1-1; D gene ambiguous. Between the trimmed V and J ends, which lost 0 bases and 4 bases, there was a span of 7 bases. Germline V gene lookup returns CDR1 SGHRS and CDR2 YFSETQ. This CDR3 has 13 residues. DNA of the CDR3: TGCGCCAGCAGCTTGGAGAGCTTCACTGAAGCTTTCTTT. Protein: CASSLESFTEAFF.

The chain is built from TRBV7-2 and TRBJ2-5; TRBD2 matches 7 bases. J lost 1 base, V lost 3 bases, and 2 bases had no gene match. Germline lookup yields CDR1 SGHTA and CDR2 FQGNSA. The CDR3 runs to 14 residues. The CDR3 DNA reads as TGTGCCAGCAGCTTCGCTAGCGGCCAAGAGACCCAGTACTTC. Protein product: CASSFASGQETQYF.

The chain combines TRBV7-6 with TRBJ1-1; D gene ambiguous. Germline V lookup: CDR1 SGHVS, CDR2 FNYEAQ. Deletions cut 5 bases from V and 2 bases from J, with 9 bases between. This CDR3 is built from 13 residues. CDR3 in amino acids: CASSRDDNTEAFF. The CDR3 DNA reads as TGTGCCAGCAGCAGAGACGATAACACTGAAGCTTTCTTT.

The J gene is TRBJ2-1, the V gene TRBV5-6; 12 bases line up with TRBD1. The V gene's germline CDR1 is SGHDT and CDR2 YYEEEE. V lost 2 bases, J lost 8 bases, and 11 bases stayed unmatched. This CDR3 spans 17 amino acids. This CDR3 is CASSFGRDRGLRDEQFF. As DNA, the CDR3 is TGTGCCAGCAGCTTCGGTAGGGACAGGGGGCTACGGGATGAGCAGTTCTTC.

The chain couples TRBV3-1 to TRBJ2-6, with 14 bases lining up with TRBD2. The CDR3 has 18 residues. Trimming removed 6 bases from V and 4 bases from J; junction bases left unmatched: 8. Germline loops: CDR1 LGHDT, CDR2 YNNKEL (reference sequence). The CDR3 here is CASRGLAGAPLGANVLTF. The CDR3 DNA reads TGTGCCAGCAGGGGACTAGCGGGGGCTCCTTTGGGGGCCAACGTCCTGACTTTC.

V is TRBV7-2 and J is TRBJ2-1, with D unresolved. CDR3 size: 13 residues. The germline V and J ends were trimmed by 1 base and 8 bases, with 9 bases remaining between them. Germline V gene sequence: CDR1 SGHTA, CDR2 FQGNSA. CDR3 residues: CASSLEYDYEQFF. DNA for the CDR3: TGTGCCAGCAGCTTAGAATATGATTATGAGCAGTTCTTC.

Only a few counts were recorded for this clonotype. CDR3 nucleotides: TGCAGCGTTGAAGAGGGAATAGCAGCATACAATGAGCAGTTCTTC. Its translation: CSVEEGIAAYNEQFF. The genes are TRBV29-1 and TRBJ2-1; D not resolved. The germline gives CDR1 SQVTM, CDR2 ANQGSEA. V dropped 0 bases and J dropped 4 bases, with 13 bases sitting between them. The CDR3 has 15 residues.

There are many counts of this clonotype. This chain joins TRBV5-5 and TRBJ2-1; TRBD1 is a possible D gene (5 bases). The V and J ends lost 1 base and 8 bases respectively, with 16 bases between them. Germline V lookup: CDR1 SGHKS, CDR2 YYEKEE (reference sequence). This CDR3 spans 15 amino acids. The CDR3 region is CASSLLPKQGYEQFF. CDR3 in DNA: TGTGCCAGCAGCTTGCTCCCTAAGCAGGGCTATGAGCAGTTCTTC.

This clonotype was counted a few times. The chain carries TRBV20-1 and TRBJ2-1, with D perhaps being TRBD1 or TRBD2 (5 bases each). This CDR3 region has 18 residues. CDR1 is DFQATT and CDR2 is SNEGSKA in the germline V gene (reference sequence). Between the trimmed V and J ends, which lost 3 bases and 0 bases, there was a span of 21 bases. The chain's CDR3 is CSARTPHFVGGSYNEQFF. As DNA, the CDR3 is TGCAGTGCTAGGACTCCCCATTTCGTTGGGGGCTCCTACAATGAGCAGTTCTTC.

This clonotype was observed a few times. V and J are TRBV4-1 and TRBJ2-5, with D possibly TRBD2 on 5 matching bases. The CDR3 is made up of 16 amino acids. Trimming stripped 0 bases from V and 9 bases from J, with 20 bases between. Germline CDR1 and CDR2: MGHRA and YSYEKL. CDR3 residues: CASSQESVGPARAQYF. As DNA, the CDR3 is TGCGCCAGCAGCCAAGAAAGTGTGGGCCCAGCGCGGGCCCAGTACTTC.

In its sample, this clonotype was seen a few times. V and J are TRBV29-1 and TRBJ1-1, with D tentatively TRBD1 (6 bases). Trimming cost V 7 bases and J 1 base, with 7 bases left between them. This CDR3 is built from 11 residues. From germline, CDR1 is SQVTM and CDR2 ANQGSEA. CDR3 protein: CSGGGNTEAFF. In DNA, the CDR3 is TGCAGCGGAGGGGGGAACACTGAAGCTTTCTTT.

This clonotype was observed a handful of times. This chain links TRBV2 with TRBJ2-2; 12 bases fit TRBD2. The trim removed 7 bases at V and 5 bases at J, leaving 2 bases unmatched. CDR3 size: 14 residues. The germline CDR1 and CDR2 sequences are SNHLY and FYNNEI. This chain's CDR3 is CASKTSGGTGELFF. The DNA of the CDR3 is TGTGCCAGCAAGACTAGCGGGGGAACCGGGGAGCTGTTTTTT.

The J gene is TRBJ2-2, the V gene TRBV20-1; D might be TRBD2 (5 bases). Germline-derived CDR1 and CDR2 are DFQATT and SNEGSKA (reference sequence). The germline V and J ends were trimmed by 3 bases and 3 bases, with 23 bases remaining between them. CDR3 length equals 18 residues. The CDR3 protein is CSASLSGLVGGDTGELFF. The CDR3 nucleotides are TGCAGTGCTAGCCTCTCGGGGTTGGTTGGAGGCGACACCGGGGAGCTGTTTTTT.

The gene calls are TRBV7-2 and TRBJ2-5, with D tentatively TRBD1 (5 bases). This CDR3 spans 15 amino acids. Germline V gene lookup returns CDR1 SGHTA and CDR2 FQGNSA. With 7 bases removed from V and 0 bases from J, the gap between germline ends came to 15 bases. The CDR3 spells CASTQGLTYQETQYF. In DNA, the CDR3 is TGTGCCAGCACCCAGGGATTGACGTACCAAGAGACCCAGTACTTC.

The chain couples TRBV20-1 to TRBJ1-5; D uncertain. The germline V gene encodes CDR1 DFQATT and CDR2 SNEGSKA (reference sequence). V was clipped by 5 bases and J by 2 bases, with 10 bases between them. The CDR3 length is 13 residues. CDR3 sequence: CSAYRDGNQPQHF. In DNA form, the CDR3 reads TGCAGTGCTTACCGGGATGGCAATCAGCCCCAGCATTTT.

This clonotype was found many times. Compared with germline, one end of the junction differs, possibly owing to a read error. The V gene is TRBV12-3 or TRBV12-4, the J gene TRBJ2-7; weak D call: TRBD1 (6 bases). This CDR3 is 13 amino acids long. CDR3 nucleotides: TGTGCCAGCAGCTTAGGGGGACCCTACGAGCAGTACTTC. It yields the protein CASSLGGPYEQYF.

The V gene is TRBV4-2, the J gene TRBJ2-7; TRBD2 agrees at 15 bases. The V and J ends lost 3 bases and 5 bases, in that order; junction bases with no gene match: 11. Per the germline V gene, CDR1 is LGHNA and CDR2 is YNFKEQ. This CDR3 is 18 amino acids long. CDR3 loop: CASSQAGTSGGQPHEQYF. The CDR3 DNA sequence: TGTGCCAGCAGCCAGGCCGGGACTAGCGGGGGGCAACCCCACGAGCAGTACTTC.

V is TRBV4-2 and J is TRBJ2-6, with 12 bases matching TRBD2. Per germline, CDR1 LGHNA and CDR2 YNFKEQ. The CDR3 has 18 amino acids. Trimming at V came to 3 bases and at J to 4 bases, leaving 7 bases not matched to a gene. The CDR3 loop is CASSQATSGSSGANVLTF. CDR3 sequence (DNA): TGTGCCAGCAGCCAGGCGACTAGCGGGAGTTCGGGGGCCAACGTCCTGACTTTC.

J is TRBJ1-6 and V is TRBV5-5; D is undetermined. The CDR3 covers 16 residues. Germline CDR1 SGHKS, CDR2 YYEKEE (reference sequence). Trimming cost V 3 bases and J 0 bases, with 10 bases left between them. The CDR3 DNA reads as TGTGCCAGCAGCTGGGATATGAGCTCCTATAATTCACCCCTCCACTTT. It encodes CASSWDMSSYNSPLHF.

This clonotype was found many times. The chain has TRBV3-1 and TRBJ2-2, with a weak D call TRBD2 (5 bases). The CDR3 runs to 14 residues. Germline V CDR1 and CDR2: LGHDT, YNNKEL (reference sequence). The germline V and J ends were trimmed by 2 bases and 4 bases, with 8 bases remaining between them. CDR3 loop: CASSQYGGTGELFF. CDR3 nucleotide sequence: TGTGCCAGCAGCCAATATGGAGGCACCGGGGAGCTGTTTTTT.

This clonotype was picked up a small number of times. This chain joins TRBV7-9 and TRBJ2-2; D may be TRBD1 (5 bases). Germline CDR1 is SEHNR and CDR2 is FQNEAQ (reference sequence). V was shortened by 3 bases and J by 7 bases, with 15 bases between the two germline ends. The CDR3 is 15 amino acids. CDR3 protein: CASSFRQSSIGELFF. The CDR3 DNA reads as TGTGCCAGCAGCTTTCGACAGAGTAGCATCGGGGAGCTGTTTTTT.

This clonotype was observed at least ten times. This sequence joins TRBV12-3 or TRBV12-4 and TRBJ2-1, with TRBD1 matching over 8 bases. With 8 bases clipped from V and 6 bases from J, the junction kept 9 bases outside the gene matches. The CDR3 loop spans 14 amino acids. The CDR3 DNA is TGTGCCAGCCGCTACGCAGGGGGCATCAATGAGCAGTTCTTC. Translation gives CASRYAGGINEQFF.

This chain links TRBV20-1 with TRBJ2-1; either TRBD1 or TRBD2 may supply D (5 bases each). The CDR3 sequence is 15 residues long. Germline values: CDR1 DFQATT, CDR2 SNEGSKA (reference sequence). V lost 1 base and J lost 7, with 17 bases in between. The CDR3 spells CSARAADGARNEQFF. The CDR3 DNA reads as TGCAGTGCTAGAGCCGCCGACGGGGCGCGGAATGAGCAGTTCTTC.

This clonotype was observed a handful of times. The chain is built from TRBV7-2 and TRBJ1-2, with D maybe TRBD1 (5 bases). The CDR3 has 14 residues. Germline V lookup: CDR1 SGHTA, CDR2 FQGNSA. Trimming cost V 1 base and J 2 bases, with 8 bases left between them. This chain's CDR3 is CASSLEKGNYGYTF. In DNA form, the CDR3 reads TGTGCCAGCAGCTTAGAAAAGGGGAACTATGGCTACACCTTC.

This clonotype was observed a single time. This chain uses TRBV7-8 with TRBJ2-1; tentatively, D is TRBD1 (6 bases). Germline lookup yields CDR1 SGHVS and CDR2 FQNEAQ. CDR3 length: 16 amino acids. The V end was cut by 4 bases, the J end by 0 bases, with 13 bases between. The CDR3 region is CASSSQGISSYNEQFF. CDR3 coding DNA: TGTGCCAGCAGCTCGCAGGGGATTAGCTCCTACAATGAGCAGTTCTTC.

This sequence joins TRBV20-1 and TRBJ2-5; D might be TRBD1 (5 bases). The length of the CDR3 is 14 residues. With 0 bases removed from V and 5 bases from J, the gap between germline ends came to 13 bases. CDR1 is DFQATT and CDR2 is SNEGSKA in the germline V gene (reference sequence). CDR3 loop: CSARDPGPGETQYF. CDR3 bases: TGCAGTGCTAGAGATCCCGGGCCAGGGGAGACCCAGTACTTC.

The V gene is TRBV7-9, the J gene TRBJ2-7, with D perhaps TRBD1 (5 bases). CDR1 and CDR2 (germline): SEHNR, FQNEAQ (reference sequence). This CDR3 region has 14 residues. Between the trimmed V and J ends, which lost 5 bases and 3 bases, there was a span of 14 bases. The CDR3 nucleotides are TGTGCCAGCAGCATAGTTGACAGCGACTACGAGCAGTACTTC. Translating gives CASSIVDSDYEQYF.

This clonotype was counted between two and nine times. In nucleotides, the CDR3 is TGTGCCAGCAGCCACTTGTTCGGGAACGAGCAGTACTTC. This gives the protein CASSHLFGNEQYF. The V and J genes are TRBV11-2 and TRBJ2-7, with TRBD2 as a possible D gene (5 bases). The CDR3 is 13 residues long. Germline loops: CDR1 SGHAT, CDR2 FQNNGV. The V gene lost 5 bases and the J gene lost 5 bases, with 13 bases spanning the gap.

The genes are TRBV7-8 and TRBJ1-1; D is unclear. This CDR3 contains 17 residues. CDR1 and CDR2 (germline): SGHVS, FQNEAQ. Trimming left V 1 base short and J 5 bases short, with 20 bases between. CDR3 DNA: TGTGCCAGCAGCTTAGGCTCGTGGAGGATTATGAGGACTGAAGCTTTCTTT. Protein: CASSLGSWRIMRTEAFF.